The rows below give T cell receptor beta chains drawn from one sample of a study of T-cell reconstitution after alpha-beta-depleted transplantation in children. TCRdb redid the calling of the PCR reads with MiXCR, one entry per CDR3 protein. The table includes a few hundred thousand distinct CDR3 sequences, 9.7% detected once. This sample comprised PBMCs from the stem cell graft donor, obtained from the stem cell graft. All receptors derive from a human donor who donated a stem cell graft to a child with SCID. Both conserved end residues are part of each CDR3. Each record gives: V gene, J gene, D gene, clone size, CDR3 protein, CDR3 DNA. A D gene is named only where the DNA matches it firmly. The size entry is marked missing in some rows and otherwise reads once, few, many or a size class.

V gene: TRBV9; J gene: TRBJ1-2; D gene: .; clone size: many; CDR3 protein: CASSGSQELEGSYGYTF; CDR3 DNA: TGTGCCAGCAGCGGCTCACAGGAACTCGAGGGATCCTATGGCTACACCTTC
V gene: TRBV5-1; J gene: TRBJ2-3; D gene: .; clone size: many; CDR3 protein: CASSLAASTDTQYF; CDR3 DNA: TGCGCCAGCAGCTTGGCGGCTAGCACAGATACGCAGTATTTT
V gene: TRBV12-3/TRBV12-4; J gene: TRBJ2-7; D gene: .; clone size: many; CDR3 protein: CASSLARVYEQYF; CDR3 DNA: TGTGCCAGCAGTTTAGCACGGGTCTACGAGCAGTACTTC
V gene: TRBV10-3; J gene: TRBJ1-1; D gene: .; clone size: many; CDR3 protein: CASMDTEAFF; CDR3 DNA: TGTGCCAGTATGGACACTGAAGCTTTCTTT
V gene: TRBV9; J gene: TRBJ1-1; D gene: .; clone size: few; CDR3 protein: CASSPSSNTEAFF; CDR3 DNA: TGTGCCAGCAGCCCCTCTTCGAACACTGAAGCTTTCTTT
V gene: TRBV7-2; J gene: TRBJ1-1; D gene: .; clone size: .; CDR3 protein: CASSLTASQGTEAFF; CDR3 DNA: TGTGCCAGCAGCTTAACTGCATCCCAAGGGACTGAAGCTTTCTTT
V gene: TRBV15; J gene: TRBJ1-5; D gene: TRBD1; clone size: .; CDR3 protein: CATSRRTGFSNHPQHF; CDR3 DNA: TGTGCCACCAGCAGACGGACAGGGTTTAGCAATCACCCCCAGCATTTT
V gene: TRBV28; J gene: TRBJ2-3; D gene: TRBD1; clone size: many; CDR3 protein: CASSPTQGAYDTQYF; CDR3 DNA: TGTGCCAGCAGCCCAACCCAGGGGGCTTACGATACGCAGTATTTT
V gene: TRBV5-8; J gene: TRBJ2-1; D gene: TRBD1; clone size: many; CDR3 protein: CASSLPGDRVWNEQFF; CDR3 DNA: TGTGCCAGCAGCCTACCCGGGGACAGGGTGTGGAATGAGCAGTTCTTC
V gene: TRBV10-3; J gene: TRBJ1-4; D gene: .; clone size: many; CDR3 protein: CAISESPGRPTNEKLFF; CDR3 DNA: TGTGCCATCAGTGAGTCACCCGGACGGCCAACTAATGAAAAACTGTTTTTT
V gene: TRBV6-5; J gene: TRBJ2-3; D gene: .; clone size: many; CDR3 protein: CASSYSSGIRTDTQYF; CDR3 DNA: TGTGCCAGCAGTTACTCTTCCGGGATAAGGACAGATACGCAGTATTTT
V gene: TRBV7-9; J gene: TRBJ1-2; D gene: .; clone size: many; CDR3 protein: CASSSRDGSIEGYTF; CDR3 DNA: TGTGCCAGCAGCTCCAGGGACGGCTCGATAGAGGGCTACACCTTC
V gene: TRBV4-3; J gene: TRBJ2-3; D gene: .; clone size: few; CDR3 protein: CASSHRSRTDTQYF; CDR3 DNA: TGCGCCAGCAGCCACCGATCCCGCACAGATACGCAGTATTTT
V gene: TRBV6-5; J gene: TRBJ1-2; D gene: .; clone size: many; CDR3 protein: CASSPAPGGNYGYTF; CDR3 DNA: TGTGCCAGCAGTCCCGCCCCCGGGGGCAACTATGGCTACACCTTC
V gene: TRBV10-3; J gene: TRBJ1-2; D gene: .; clone size: many; CDR3 protein: CAISDPSPLFYGYTF; CDR3 DNA: TGTGCCATCAGCGACCCGTCCCCTCTCTTCTATGGCTACACCTTC
V gene: TRBV7-8; J gene: TRBJ1-6; D gene: .; clone size: many; CDR3 protein: CASSLLLSSYNSPLHF; CDR3 DNA: TGTGCCAGCAGCTTACTCCTTAGCTCCTATAATTCACCCCTCCACTTT
V gene: TRBV5-6; J gene: TRBJ2-4; D gene: .; clone size: many; CDR3 protein: CASSLVTGWMNIQYF; CDR3 DNA: TGTGCCAGCAGCTTGGTAACAGGGTGGATGAACATTCAGTACTTC
V gene: TRBV12-3/TRBV12-4; J gene: TRBJ1-6; D gene: .; clone size: many; CDR3 protein: CASSLVGPQGRNSPLHF; CDR3 DNA: TGTGCCAGCAGTTTAGTTGGTCCCCAGGGGCGGAATTCACCCCTCCACTTT
V gene: TRBV9; J gene: TRBJ1-2; D gene: .; clone size: many; CDR3 protein: CASSARPGYGYTF; CDR3 DNA: TGTGCCAGCAGCGCCCGCCCGGGCTATGGCTACACCTTC
V gene: TRBV29-1; J gene: TRBJ2-4; D gene: .; clone size: many; CDR3 protein: CSVGTAKNIQYF; CDR3 DNA: TGCAGCGTCGGGACAGCCAAAAACATTCAGTACTTC
V gene: TRBV9; J gene: TRBJ1-5; D gene: TRBD1; clone size: .; CDR3 protein: CASSATGVSQPQHF; CDR3 DNA: TGTGCCAGCAGCGCGACAGGGGTATCTCAGCCCCAGCATTTT
V gene: TRBV5-1; J gene: TRBJ1-1; D gene: .; clone size: .; CDR3 protein: CASSLDTGRTEAFF; CDR3 DNA: TGCGCCAGCAGCTTGGATACAGGGAGGACTGAAGCTTTCTTT
V gene: TRBV28; J gene: TRBJ2-1; D gene: TRBD2; clone size: many; CDR3 protein: CASSLMASGGYNEQFF; CDR3 DNA: TGTGCCAGCAGTTTAATGGCTAGCGGAGGTTACAATGAGCAGTTCTTC
V gene: TRBV5-1; J gene: TRBJ2-1; D gene: TRBD2; clone size: many; CDR3 protein: CASSLGGGGVSYNEQFF; CDR3 DNA: TGCGCCAGCAGCTTGGGGGGGGGTGGAGTGTCCTACAATGAGCAGTTCTTC
V gene: TRBV20-1; J gene: TRBJ1-1; D gene: .; clone size: many; CDR3 protein: CSARRMNTEAFF; CDR3 DNA: TGCAGTGCTAGGCGAATGAACACTGAAGCTTTCTTT
V gene: TRBV20-1; J gene: TRBJ2-7; D gene: .; clone size: many; CDR3 protein: CSARDPGRGVEQYF; CDR3 DNA: TGCAGTGCTAGAGATCCGGGCAGGGGAGTCGAGCAGTACTTC
V gene: TRBV10-3; J gene: TRBJ2-5; D gene: TRBD1; clone size: many; CDR3 protein: CAISSRQGARSETQYF; CDR3 DNA: TGTGCCATCAGTTCGAGACAGGGGGCTAGGTCCGAGACCCAGTACTTC
V gene: TRBV7-2; J gene: TRBJ1-4; D gene: .; clone size: many; CDR3 protein: CASSVTDTNEKLFF; CDR3 DNA: TGTGCCAGCAGCGTGACAGACACTAATGAAAAACTGTTTTTT
V gene: TRBV29-1; J gene: TRBJ2-1; D gene: TRBD1; clone size: few; CDR3 protein: CSVRDRTLGENEQFF; CDR3 DNA: TGCAGCGTTCGGGACAGGACCTTAGGAGAAAATGAGCAGTTCTTC
V gene: TRBV4-1; J gene: TRBJ1-1; D gene: .; clone size: .; CDR3 protein: CASSQVGQTMNTEAFF; CDR3 DNA: TGCGCCAGCAGCCAAGTCGGCCAGACCATGAACACTGAAGCTTTCTTT
V gene: TRBV7-9; J gene: TRBJ1-2; D gene: .; clone size: many; CDR3 protein: CASSRDDYGYTF; CDR3 DNA: TGTGCCAGCAGCCGTGATGACTATGGCTACACCTTC
V gene: TRBV20-1; J gene: TRBJ1-5; D gene: TRBD1; clone size: many; CDR3 protein: CSARVGTGSQPQHF; CDR3 DNA: TGCAGTGCTAGAGTGGGGACAGGGTCTCAGCCCCAGCATTTT
V gene: TRBV6-5; J gene: TRBJ2-7; D gene: TRBD1; clone size: many; CDR3 protein: CASSFNRGPYEQYF; CDR3 DNA: TGTGCCAGCAGTTTCAACAGGGGTCCCTACGAGCAGTACTTC
V gene: TRBV20-1; J gene: TRBJ2-3; D gene: TRBD2; clone size: many; CDR3 protein: CSATSGGGPVTQYF; CDR3 DNA: TGCAGTGCTACTAGCGGGGGGGGCCCCGTGACGCAGTATTTT
V gene: TRBV5-1; J gene: TRBJ2-2; D gene: .; clone size: many; CDR3 protein: CASSLGVSNTGELFF; CDR3 DNA: TGCGCCAGCAGCTTGGGGGTATCGAACACCGGGGAGCTGTTTTTT
V gene: TRBV10-3; J gene: TRBJ2-2; D gene: TRBD1; clone size: many; CDR3 protein: CAISDRGRTGELFF; CDR3 DNA: TGTGCCATCAGCGACAGGGGAAGAACCGGGGAGCTGTTTTTT
V gene: TRBV13; J gene: TRBJ2-7; D gene: TRBD1; clone size: .; CDR3 protein: CAFCLGSRRRTGSYEQYF; CDR3 DNA: TGTGCCTTCTGTTTGGGATCCCGTAGGAGGACAGGGTCATACGAGCAGTACTTC
V gene: TRBV19; J gene: TRBJ1-1; D gene: .; clone size: many; CDR3 protein: CASSIQQGSEAFF; CDR3 DNA: TGTGCCAGTAGTATACAACAGGGATCTGAAGCTTTCTTT
V gene: TRBV15; J gene: TRBJ2-1; D gene: TRBD2; clone size: many; CDR3 protein: CATGSGGYNEQFF; CDR3 DNA: TGTGCCACCGGTAGCGGGGGGTACAATGAGCAGTTCTTC
V gene: TRBV7-2; J gene: TRBJ2-1; D gene: TRBD2; clone size: many; CDR3 protein: CASSPGGGTYNEQFF; CDR3 DNA: TGTGCCAGCAGCCCCGGGGGGGGGACCTACAATGAGCAGTTCTTC
V gene: TRBV18; J gene: TRBJ2-1; D gene: .; clone size: .; CDR3 protein: CASSPGQGIYNEQFF; CDR3 DNA: TGTGCCAGCTCACCGGGGCAGGGGATATACAATGAGCAGTTCTTC
V gene: TRBV3-1; J gene: TRBJ1-2; D gene: .; clone size: many; CDR3 protein: CASTSGNRYGYTF; CDR3 DNA: TGTGCCAGCACCTCAGGGAATCGGTATGGCTACACCTTC
V gene: TRBV11-1; J gene: TRBJ2-3; D gene: TRBD1; clone size: .; CDR3 protein: CASSFGRGLPSSTDTQYF; CDR3 DNA: TGTGCCAGCAGCTTTGGCAGGGGGTTACCCTCTAGCACAGATACGCAGTATTTT